This passage covers 7 T cell receptor beta chains from one sample sequenced in a study of shared clonotypes between healthy human individuals. Selected positively for CCR7 and CD45RO-negative, naive CD8 cells excluded terminally differentiated effector memory CD45RA+ cells. Sequenced by immunoSEQ multiplex PCR; TCRdb stores in-frame clones only, minus some. The sample has over 2,000,000 clones, roughly 95% seen once; the top ten hold 1.5% to 2%. The sequencing sample was made of naive CD8+ T cells from PBMCs. Receptor source: a young man in good health. Some clones in this sample may be carry-over from other donors' samples.

This chain joins TRBV2 and TRBJ2-5; 10 bases agree with TRBD2. Germline-derived CDR1 and CDR2 are SNHLY and FYNNEI. The ends lost 9 bases at V and 5 bases at J; junction bases unmatched: 6. This CDR3 has 13 amino acids. CDR3 sequence: CASPGLAYETQYF. The CDR3 DNA reads TGTGCCAGTCCGGGACTAGCGTATGAGACCCAGTACTTC.

The rearrangement links TRBV7-8 to TRBJ2-5, with 13 bases fitting TRBD2. The germline gives CDR1 SGHVS, CDR2 FQNEAQ. There are 17 residues in the CDR3. J gave up 1 base and V 6 bases, and 8 bases lay outside the gene matches. CDR3 nucleotides: TGTGCCAGCAGTAAATTCGGACTAGCGGGAGTCCAAGAGACCCAGTACTTC. It yields the protein CASSKFGLAGVQETQYF.

The V call is TRBV28, the J call TRBJ2-5; D not resolved. This CDR3 contains 12 residues. The V end lost 4 bases, the J end lost 2 bases, and 5 bases lay between the germline ends. Germline V gene data show CDR1 as MDHEN and CDR2 as SYDVKM. CDR3 protein: CASSSLQETQYF. DNA of the CDR3: TGTGCCAGCAGTTCGTTACAAGAGACCCAGTACTTC.

This clone was counted ten times or more. V usage is TRBV6-6 and J usage is TRBJ2-7; 8 positions match TRBD2. J gave up 4 bases and V 6 bases, and 11 bases lay outside the gene matches. This CDR3 region has 15 residues. Per the germline V gene, CDR1 is MNHNY and CDR2 is SVGAGI (reference sequence). CDR3 coding DNA: TGTGCCAGCAGCGACCCTATCAGCGGGAGATACGAGCAGTACTTC. Amino acid sequence: CASSDPISGRYEQYF.

V is TRBV9 and J is TRBJ2-7; maybe TRBD2 (5 bases). V was trimmed by 4 bases and J by 4 bases, leaving 18 bases between them. This CDR3 region has 15 residues. The germline CDR1 and CDR2 sequences are SGDLS and YYNGEE. This chain's CDR3 is CASSLSTGILYEQYF. As DNA, the CDR3 is TGTGCCAGCAGCCTGAGCACCGGGATACTTTACGAGCAGTACTTC. Filled out from reference TRBV9 and TRBJ2-7, the complete variable domain reads DSGVTQTPKHLITATGQRVTLRCSPRSGDLSVYWYQQSLDQGLQFLIQYYNGEERAKGNILERFSAQQFPDLHSELNLSSLELGDSALYFCASSLSTGILYEQYFGPGTRLTVT.

This chain links TRBV10-2 with TRBJ2-7; D remains ambiguous. From germline, CDR1 is WSHSY and CDR2 SAAADI. The ends were cut back, 7 bases at V and 3 bases at J, with 7 bases in the middle. CDR3 length: 11 amino acids. Here the CDR3 DNA reads TGCGCCAGCAACGACGACTACGAGCAGTACTTC. Amino acid sequence: CASNDDYEQYF.

The chain uses TRBV6-4 and TRBJ1-1; TRBD1 aligns across 7 bases. This CDR3 spans 12 amino acids. CDR1 is MRHNA and CDR2 is SNTAGT in the germline V gene. J was trimmed by 3 bases and V by 8 bases; bases with no gene match: 3. CDR3 DNA: TGTGCCAGCCCTGACAGGGACACTGAAGCTTTCTTT. It yields the protein CASPDRDTEAFF.